A single sample is the source of the 30 T cell receptor beta chains below, sequenced in a study of T cells after yellow fever vaccination. A single record per CDR3 protein comes from TCRdb applying MiXCR to the 5' RACE reads. The repertoire holds under 350,000 distinct CDR3 sequences, 4.1% seen once, with just under 25% in the top ten. The sequencing used PBMCs, collected 5 days after the yellow fever booster vaccination. The origin of the receptors is a man younger than 30 who received the YFV17D yellow fever vaccine.

CDR3 sequence: CASSSRGSGYGYTF. The CDR3 nucleotides read TGTGCCAGCAGCTCGAGAGGGTCCGGCTATGGCTACACCTTC. This sequence joins TRBV7-6 and TRBJ1-2; no reliable D call. With 4 bases removed from V and 4 bases from J, the gap between germline ends came to 13 bases. From germline, CDR1 is SGHVS and CDR2 FNYEAQ. This CDR3 comprises 14 residues. Looking up the rest from reference TRBV7-6 and TRBJ1-2 gives the full variable domain: GAGVSQSPRYKVTKRGQDVALRCDPISGHVSLYWYRQALGQGPEFLTYFNYEAQQDKSGLPNDRFSAERPEGSISTLTIQRTEQRDSAMYRCASSSRGSGYGYTFGSGTRLTVV.

This clonotype was seen only a few times. The chain uses TRBV4-3 and TRBJ2-6; D ambiguous. Trimming removed 10 bases from V and 4 bases from J, with 8 bases in between. This CDR3 is 12 amino acids long. The germline V gene encodes CDR1 LGHNA and CDR2 YSLEER. The CDR3 coding sequence is TGCGCCACCTCCGGGGGGGCCAACGTCCTGACTTTC. Its translation is CATSGGANVLTF.

The CDR3 DNA reads TGTGCCAGCAGTCAAAGCCGGACCGGGACAGGAAAGGGGGGAAACACCGGGGAGCTGTTTTTT. This sequence encodes CASSQSRTGTGKGGNTGELFF. This sequence joins TRBV3-1 and TRBJ2-2; 8 bases match TRBD1. Germline V gene lookup returns CDR1 LGHDT and CDR2 YNNKEL (reference sequence). J gave up 2 bases and V 6 bases, and 23 bases lay outside the gene matches. This CDR3 contains 21 residues. The full variable domain, rest sourced from reference TRBV3-1 and TRBJ2-2, is DTAVSQTPKYLVTQMGNDKSIKCEQNLGHDTMYWYKQDSKKFLKIMFSYNNKELIINETVPNRFSPKSPDKAHLNLHINSLELGDSAVYFCASSQSRTGTGKGGNTGELFFGEGSRLTVL.

This clonotype was observed a few times. The chain uses TRBV5-1 and TRBJ1-1, with TRBD1 as a possible D gene (6 bases). V was trimmed by 5 bases and J by 5 bases, leaving 19 bases between them. The germline V gene encodes CDR1 SGHRS and CDR2 YFSETQ. The CDR3 is 15 residues long. CDR3 DNA sequence: TGCGCCAGCAGTACCGATCCCAGGGGTTCTACTGAAGCTTTCTTT. Protein: CASSTDPRGSTEAFF.

The J gene is TRBJ2-3, the V gene TRBV5-5, with D unresolved. CDR3 length: 15 residues. The germline CDR1 and CDR2 sequences are SGHKS and YYEKEE (reference sequence). The germline V and J ends were trimmed by 0 bases and 2 bases, with 10 bases remaining between them. The CDR3, as DNA: TGTGCCAGCAGCTTGGGGGTTCGGATCACAGATACGCAGTATTTT. The encoded protein is CASSLGVRITDTQYF.

This clonotype was observed a handful of times. The V call is TRBV3-1, the J call TRBJ2-1; 8 bases match TRBD1. J lost 7 bases, V lost 8 bases, and 10 bases had no gene match. Germline V gives CDR1 LGHDT, CDR2 YNNKEL (reference sequence). The CDR3 is 14 amino acids. The CDR3 DNA reads as TGTGCCAGCGGGTGGACAGGGATTAGGAATGAGCAGTTCTTC. Protein sequence: CASGWTGIRNEQFF.

This clonotype was observed at least ten times. The chain recombines TRBV7-2 with TRBJ2-3, with D hard to call. There are 12 residues in the CDR3. The germline V gene has CDR1 SGHTA and CDR2 FQGNSA. V was pared by 5 bases and J by 6 bases, with 9 bases between. The CDR3 is CASSPTLDTQYF. The CDR3 bases are TGTGCCAGCAGCCCAACGTTGGATACGCAGTATTTT.

This clonotype was counted ten times or more. V and J are TRBV5-1 and TRBJ1-2, with D perhaps TRBD1 (6 bases). V was clipped by 5 bases and J by 4 bases, with 15 bases between them. The CDR3 spans 14 residues. Germline V gives CDR1 SGHRS, CDR2 YFSETQ. This chain's CDR3 is CASRERTASYGYTF. CDR3 DNA: TGCGCCAGCAGAGAACGGACAGCCTCCTATGGCTACACCTTC.

This chain links TRBV4-3 with TRBJ2-1, with TRBD2 matching 10 bases. The CDR3 spans 16 residues. V shed 0 bases and J 7 bases; nucleotides not matched to a gene: 6. CDR1 is LGHNA and CDR2 is YSLEER in the germline V gene. Written as DNA, the CDR3 is TGCGCCAGCAGCCAAGATCCACTAGCGGGGCGTAATGAGCAGTTCTTC. Its translation: CASSQDPLAGRNEQFF.

This clonotype was picked up many times. This sequence joins TRBV15 and TRBJ2-3; possibly TRBD2 for D (6 bases). Trimming shortened V by 0 bases and J by 7 bases, and 17 bases separated the two germline ends. The length of the CDR3 is 16 residues. Germline-derived CDR1 and CDR2 are LNHNV and YYDKDF (reference sequence). CDR3 nucleotides: TGTGCCACCAGCAGAGATCGAGAACTAGCTAGGAATACGCAGTATTTT. Residues: CATSRDRELARNTQYF. The full variable domain, completed using reference TRBV15 and TRBJ2-3, is DAMVIQNPRYQVTQFGKPVTLSCSQTLNHNVMYWYQQKSSQAPKLLFHYYDKDFNNEADTPDNFQSRRPNTSFCFLDIRSPGLGDTAMYLCATSRDRELARNTQYFGPGTRLTVL.

The chain combines TRBV5-1 with TRBJ2-3; 9 bases fit TRBD1. The trim removed 4 bases at V and 8 bases at J, leaving 11 bases unmatched. This CDR3 comprises 15 residues. In germline, CDR1 is SGHRS, CDR2 YFSETQ. The CDR3 DNA reads as TGCGCCAGCAGCCCGGGGACAGGGACTTCCCCTACGCAGTATTTT. Protein product: CASSPGTGTSPTQYF.

The gene calls are TRBV5-4 and TRBJ2-3; no definite D call. Germline V gene data show CDR1 as SGHNT and CDR2 as YYREEE (reference sequence). The V gene lost 5 bases and the J gene lost 2 bases, with 18 bases spanning the gap. The CDR3 totals 16 residues. The CDR3 loop is CASRNDLRLSTDTQYF. The CDR3 DNA sequence: TGTGCCAGCAGGAATGATTTGCGGTTATCCACAGATACGCAGTATTTT. Using reference TRBV5-4 and TRBJ2-3 for the parts outside the CDR3, the full variable domain is ETGVTQSPTHLIKTRGQQVTLRCSSQSGHNTVSWYQQALGQGPQFIFQYYREEENGRGNFPPRFSGLQFPNYSSELNVNALELDDSALYLCASRNDLRLSTDTQYFGPGTRLTVL.

This clonotype came up a few times. This chain joins TRBV5-6 and TRBJ1-3; no firm D call. V lost 2 bases, J lost 1 base, and 13 bases lay in between. Per the germline V gene, CDR1 is SGHDT and CDR2 is YYEEEE. CDR3 size: 16 residues. The CDR3 coding sequence is TGTGCCAGCAGCTTTCGTGGCGGCCGTTCTGGAAACACCATATATTTT. It yields the protein CASSFRGGRSGNTIYF.

The chain has TRBV10-2 and TRBJ2-2, with no clear D. Per the germline V gene, CDR1 is WSHSY and CDR2 is SAAADI. This CDR3 contains 12 residues. Trimming left V 5 bases short and J 9 bases short, with 10 bases between. The CDR3 spells CASSLVYRELFF. As DNA, the CDR3 is TGCGCCAGCAGTCTCGTTTACAGGGAGCTGTTTTTT.

The chain is built from TRBV6-5 and TRBJ2-3; D is unclear. Germline V gene data show CDR1 as MNHEY and CDR2 as SVGAGI. There are 14 residues in the CDR3. V was trimmed by 1 base and J by 0 bases, leaving 5 bases between them. CDR3 DNA: TGTGCCAGCAGTTACTTGGGTAGCACAGATACGCAGTATTTT. Its protein product is CASSYLGSTDTQYF.

This sequence joins TRBV21-1 and TRBJ2-7; the table calls TRBD1, which could not be checked here. TRBV21-1 is noted as a pseudogene. The CDR3 is 13 residues long. The chain's CDR3 is CSSGQRYSYEQYF. DNA for the CDR3: TGTAGCTCCGGACAGCGATATTCCTACGAGCAGTACTTC.

This clonotype was seen a few times. This chain connects TRBV20-1 to TRBJ2-5; no reliable D call. The ends were cut back, 0 bases at V and 5 bases at J, with 10 bases in the middle. The CDR3 runs to 13 residues. CDR1 is DFQATT and CDR2 is SNEGSKA in the germline V gene (reference sequence). The chain's CDR3 is CSAREALLETQYF. The CDR3 bases are TGCAGTGCTAGAGAGGCGCTACTGGAGACCCAGTACTTC.

This clonotype was observed many times. The chain couples TRBV18 to TRBJ2-5; the match to TRBD1 covers 9 bases. Germline V gene sequence: CDR1 KGHSH, CDR2 LQKENI. The CDR3 consists of 14 residues. Trimming at V came to 3 bases and at J to 5 bases, leaving 4 bases not matched to a gene. The DNA of the CDR3 is TGTGCCAGCTCACCGGCGGGGACAGGGGAGACCCAGTACTTC. This translates into CASSPAGTGETQYF.

The chain has TRBV2 and TRBJ2-7; 7 positions agree with TRBD2. Germline assignment: CDR1 SNHLY and CDR2 FYNNEI. The length of the CDR3 is 14 residues. The ends lost 5 bases at V and 2 bases at J; junction bases unmatched: 6. CDR3: CASSTQRGPYEQYF. The CDR3 region has the DNA TGTGCCAGCAGTACACAGCGGGGCCCCTACGAGCAGTACTTC.

This chain connects TRBV4-3 to TRBJ2-2, with TRBD2 identical over 11 bases. Germline V gene data show CDR1 as LGHNA and CDR2 as YSLEER. After removal of 1 base from V and 0 bases from J, the junction contained 7 bases not matched to a gene. The length of the CDR3 is 19 residues. Here the CDR3 reads CASSQVGLAGGANTGELFF. As DNA, the CDR3 is TGCGCCAGCAGCCAAGTGGGTCTAGCGGGGGGCGCGAACACCGGGGAGCTGTTTTTT.

This clonotype came up a few times. The chain has TRBV7-3 and TRBJ2-2, with D unresolved. Deletions cut 5 bases from V and 2 bases from J, with 9 bases between. The CDR3 extends over 14 amino acids. Germline V gene data show CDR1 as SGHTA and CDR2 as FQGTGA. CDR3 sequence: CASSPSINTGELFF. The DNA of the CDR3 is TGTGCCAGCAGCCCAAGCATAAACACCGGGGAGCTGTTTTTT.

This clonotype was recorded many times. The chain couples TRBV12-3 or TRBV12-4 to TRBJ2-2; TRBD2 aligns across 9 bases. CDR3 length equals 16 residues. V lost 2 bases and J lost 7; bases outside the gene matches: 8. Here the CDR3 DNA reads TGTGCCAGCAGTTTACAGGGACTAGCAAATGGCGGGGAGCTGTTTTTT. Translating gives CASSLQGLANGGELFF.

The chain uses TRBV7-9 and TRBJ2-2, with TRBD2 as a possible D gene (5 bases). V lost 5 bases to trimming and J lost 0 bases, with 13 bases between them. This CDR3 is 16 amino acids long. Germline values: CDR1 SEHNR, CDR2 FQNEAQ (reference sequence). The CDR3 sequence is CASSPLEGSNTGELFF. CDR3 coding DNA: TGTGCCAGCAGCCCGCTAGAGGGTTCGAACACCGGGGAGCTGTTTTTT.

V is TRBV7-2 and J is TRBJ2-5; 16 bases map to TRBD2. This CDR3 spans 16 amino acids. Germline V gene lookup returns CDR1 SGHTA and CDR2 FQGNSA. V trimming: 4 bases; J trimming: 5 bases; junction bases outside the gene matches: 4. CDR3 nucleotide sequence: TGTGCCAGCAGCTCATTGGGACTAGCGGGGGGGGAGACCCAGTACTTC. Translated: CASSSLGLAGGETQYF.

This clonotype was counted a few times. The chain carries TRBV4-1 and TRBJ2-4; D is undetermined. The CDR3 covers 17 residues. Germline V gene data show CDR1 as MGHRA and CDR2 as YSYEKL. The V end was cut by 4 bases, the J end by 4 bases, with 20 bases between. Written as DNA, the CDR3 is TGCGCCAGCAGCCCCCGCGCCAGTAGACCTGATAAAAACATTCAGTACTTC. It encodes CASSPRASRPDKNIQYF.

There are many counts of this clonotype. V and J are TRBV5-1 and TRBJ2-5; possible D gene TRBD1, 6 bases. The germline V and J ends were trimmed by 5 bases and 5 bases, with 10 bases remaining between them. CDR1 and CDR2 (germline): SGHRS, YFSETQ. The CDR3 runs 12 residues. This chain's CDR3 is CASRGGRETQYF. The CDR3 bases are TGCGCCAGCAGAGGGGGTCGGGAGACCCAGTACTTC.

DNA of the CDR3: TGTGCCAGCAGCATCGGACAGGGGTTACAGGCGCAGTACTTC. Translating it yields CASSIGQGLQAQYF. This chain uses TRBV7-2 with TRBJ2-7; 9 bases match TRBD1. This CDR3 comprises 14 residues. CDR1 and CDR2 from the germline V gene are SGHTA and FQGNSA. V shed 5 bases, J shed 9 bases, and the junction held 11 bases outside the gene matches. Variable domain in full (rest from reference TRBV7-2 and TRBJ2-7): GAGVSQSPSNKVTEKGKDVELRCDPISGHTALYWYRQSLGQGLEFLIYFQGNSAPDKSGLPSDRFSAERTGGSVSTLTIQRTQQEDSAVYLCASSIGQGLQAQYFGPGTRLTVT.

This clonotype was recorded at least ten times. The V call is TRBV20-1, the J call TRBJ2-7, with unresolved D. The CDR3 is made up of 11 amino acids. V lost 2 bases and J lost 5, with 7 bases in between. CDR1 DFQATT and CDR2 SNEGSKA come from the germline V gene (reference sequence). CDR3 sequence (DNA): TGCAGTGCTAGATCCGGGCACGAGCAGTACGTC. Encoded protein: CSARSGHEQYV.

This sequence joins TRBV7-8 and TRBJ1-2, with D maybe TRBD1 (6 bases). V was cut by 11 bases and J by 1 base, with 14 bases left in between. Germline CDR1 reads SGHVS; CDR2 reads FQNEAQ. The CDR3 is 13 residues long. In DNA form, the CDR3 reads TGTGCCTCCGCATGGACAGATAACTATGGCTACACCTTC. Protein: CASAWTDNYGYTF.

There are a few counts of this clonotype. V gene TRBV29-1 combines with J gene TRBJ1-1; D unresolved. V was cut by 3 bases and J by 3 bases, with 17 bases left in between. Germline CDR1 SQVTM, CDR2 ANQGSEA. The length of the CDR3 is 15 residues. The CDR3 region is CSVDQRNRRDTEAFF. The DNA for the CDR3 is TGCAGCGTTGATCAGAGAAACCGTAGGGACACTGAAGCTTTCTTT.